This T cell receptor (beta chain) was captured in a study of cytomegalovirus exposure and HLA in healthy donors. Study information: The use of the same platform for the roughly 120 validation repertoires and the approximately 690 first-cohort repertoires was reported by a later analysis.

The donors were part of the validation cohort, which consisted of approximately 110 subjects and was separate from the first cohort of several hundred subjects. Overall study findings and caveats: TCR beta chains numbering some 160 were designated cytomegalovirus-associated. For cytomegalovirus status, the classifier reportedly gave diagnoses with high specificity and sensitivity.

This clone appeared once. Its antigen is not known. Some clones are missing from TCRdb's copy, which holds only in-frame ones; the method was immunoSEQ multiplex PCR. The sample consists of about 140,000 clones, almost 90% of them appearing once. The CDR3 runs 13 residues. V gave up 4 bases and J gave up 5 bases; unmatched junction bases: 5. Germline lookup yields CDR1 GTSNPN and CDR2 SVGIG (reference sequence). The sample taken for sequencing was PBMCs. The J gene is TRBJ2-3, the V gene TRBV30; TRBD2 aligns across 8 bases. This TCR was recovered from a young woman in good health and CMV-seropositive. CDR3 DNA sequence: TGTGCCTGGACGAAGCGGGAGAGAGATACGCAGTATTTT. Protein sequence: CAWTKRERDTQYF.